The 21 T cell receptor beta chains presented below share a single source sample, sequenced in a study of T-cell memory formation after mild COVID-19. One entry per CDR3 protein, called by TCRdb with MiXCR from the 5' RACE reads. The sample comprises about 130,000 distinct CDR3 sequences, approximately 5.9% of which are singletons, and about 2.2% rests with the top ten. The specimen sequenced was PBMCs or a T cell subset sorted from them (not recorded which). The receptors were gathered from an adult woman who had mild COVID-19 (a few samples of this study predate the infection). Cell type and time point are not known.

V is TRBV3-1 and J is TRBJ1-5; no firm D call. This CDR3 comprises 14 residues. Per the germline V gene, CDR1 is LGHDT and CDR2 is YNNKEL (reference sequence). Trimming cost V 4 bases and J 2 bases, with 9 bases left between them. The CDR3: CASSPAARNQPQHF. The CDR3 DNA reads TGTGCCAGCAGCCCTGCCGCACGCAATCAGCCCCAGCATTTT.

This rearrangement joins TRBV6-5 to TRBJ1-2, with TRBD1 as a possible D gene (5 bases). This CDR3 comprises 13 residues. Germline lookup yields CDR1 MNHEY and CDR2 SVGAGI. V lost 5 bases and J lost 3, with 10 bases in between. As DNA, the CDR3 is TGTGCCAGCAGTGCCCAGGGTTACTATGGCTACACCTTC. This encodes CASSAQGYYGYTF.

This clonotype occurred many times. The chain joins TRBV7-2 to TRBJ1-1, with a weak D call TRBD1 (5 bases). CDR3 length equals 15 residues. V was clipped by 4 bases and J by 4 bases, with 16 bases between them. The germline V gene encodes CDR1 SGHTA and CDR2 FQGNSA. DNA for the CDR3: TGTGCCAGCAGCTCCCCTGGCGGGGCCCGCACTGAAGCTTTCTTT. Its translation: CASSSPGGARTEAFF.

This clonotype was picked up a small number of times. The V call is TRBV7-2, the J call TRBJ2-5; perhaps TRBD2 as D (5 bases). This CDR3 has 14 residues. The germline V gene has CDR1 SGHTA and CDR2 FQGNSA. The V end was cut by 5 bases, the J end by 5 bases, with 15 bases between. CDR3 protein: CASSHTGSRETQYF. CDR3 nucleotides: TGTGCCAGCAGCCATACGGGAAGCCGGGAGACCCAGTACTTC.

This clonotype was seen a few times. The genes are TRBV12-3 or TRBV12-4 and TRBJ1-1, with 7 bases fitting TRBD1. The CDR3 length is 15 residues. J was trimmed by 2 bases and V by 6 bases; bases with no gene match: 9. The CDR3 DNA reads TGTGCCAGCAGCCCGAACAGGGGTTATAACACTGAAGCTTTCTTT. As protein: CASSPNRGYNTEAFF.

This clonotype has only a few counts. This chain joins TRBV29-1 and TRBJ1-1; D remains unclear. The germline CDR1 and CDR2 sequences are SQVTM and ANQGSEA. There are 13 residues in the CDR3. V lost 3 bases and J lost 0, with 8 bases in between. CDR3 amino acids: CSVEDGMNTEAFF. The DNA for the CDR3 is TGCAGCGTTGAGGACGGTATGAACACTGAAGCTTTCTTT.

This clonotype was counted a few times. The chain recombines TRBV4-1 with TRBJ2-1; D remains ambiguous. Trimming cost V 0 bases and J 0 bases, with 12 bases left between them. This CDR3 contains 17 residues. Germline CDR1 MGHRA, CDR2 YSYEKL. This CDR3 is CASSQDRTRSSYNEQFF. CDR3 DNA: TGCGCCAGCAGCCAAGATCGGACCAGGAGCTCCTACAATGAGCAGTTCTTC.

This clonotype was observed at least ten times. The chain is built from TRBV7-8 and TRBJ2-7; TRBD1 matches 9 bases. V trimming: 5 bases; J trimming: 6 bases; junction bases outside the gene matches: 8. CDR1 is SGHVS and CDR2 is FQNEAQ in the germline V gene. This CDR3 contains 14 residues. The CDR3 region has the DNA TGTGCCAGCAGCCCCAGGACAGGGGTGGGCGAGCAGTACTTC. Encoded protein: CASSPRTGVGEQYF.

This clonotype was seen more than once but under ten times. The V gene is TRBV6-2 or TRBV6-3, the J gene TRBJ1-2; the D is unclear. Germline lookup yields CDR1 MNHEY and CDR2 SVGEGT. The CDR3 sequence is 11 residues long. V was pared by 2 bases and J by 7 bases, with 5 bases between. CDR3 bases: TGTGCCAGCAGTTACCGCGGTGGCTACACCTTC. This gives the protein CASSYRGGYTF.

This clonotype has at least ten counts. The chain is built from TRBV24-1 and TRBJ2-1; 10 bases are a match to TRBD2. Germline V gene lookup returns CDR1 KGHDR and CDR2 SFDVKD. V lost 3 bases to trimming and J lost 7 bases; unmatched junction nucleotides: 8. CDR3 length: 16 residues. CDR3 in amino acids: CATSDRSGGVFNEQFF. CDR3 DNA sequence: TGTGCCACCAGTGATCGAAGCGGGGGGGTCTTTAATGAGCAGTTCTTC.

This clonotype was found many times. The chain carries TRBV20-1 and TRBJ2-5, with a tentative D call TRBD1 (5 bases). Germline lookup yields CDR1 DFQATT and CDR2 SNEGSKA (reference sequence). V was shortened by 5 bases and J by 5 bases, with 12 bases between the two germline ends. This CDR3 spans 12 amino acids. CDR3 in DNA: TGCAGTGCTCTGATCAAGGGGGAGACCCAGTACTTC. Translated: CSALIKGETQYF.

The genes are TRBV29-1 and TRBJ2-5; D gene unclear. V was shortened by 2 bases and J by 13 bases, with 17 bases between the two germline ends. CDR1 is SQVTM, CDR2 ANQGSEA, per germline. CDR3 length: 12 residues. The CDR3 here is CSVETGLRDLYF. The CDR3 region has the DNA TGCAGCGTTGAAACGGGTTTAAGAGATCTGTACTTC.

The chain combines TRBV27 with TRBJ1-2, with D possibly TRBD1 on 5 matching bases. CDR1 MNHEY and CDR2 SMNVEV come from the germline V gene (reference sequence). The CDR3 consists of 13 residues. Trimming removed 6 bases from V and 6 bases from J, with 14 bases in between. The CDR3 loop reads CASSREGNHGYTF. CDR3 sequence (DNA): TGTGCCAGCAGCCGGGAGGGGAACCATGGCTACACCTTC.

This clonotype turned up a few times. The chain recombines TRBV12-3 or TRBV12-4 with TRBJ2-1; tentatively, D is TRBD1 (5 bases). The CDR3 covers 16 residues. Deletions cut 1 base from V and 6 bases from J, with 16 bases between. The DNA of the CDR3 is TGTGCCAGCAGTTTAGGAGCCGGTCAGGGTGGCAATGAGCAGTTCTTC. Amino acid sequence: CASSLGAGQGGNEQFF.

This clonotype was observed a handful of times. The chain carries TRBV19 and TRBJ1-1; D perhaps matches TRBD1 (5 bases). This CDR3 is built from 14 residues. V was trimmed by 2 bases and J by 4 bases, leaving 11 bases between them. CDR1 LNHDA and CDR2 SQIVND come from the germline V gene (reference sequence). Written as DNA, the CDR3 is TGTGCCAGTAGTATAAGGCAGGGAGGCACTGAAGCTTTCTTT. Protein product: CASSIRQGGTEAFF.

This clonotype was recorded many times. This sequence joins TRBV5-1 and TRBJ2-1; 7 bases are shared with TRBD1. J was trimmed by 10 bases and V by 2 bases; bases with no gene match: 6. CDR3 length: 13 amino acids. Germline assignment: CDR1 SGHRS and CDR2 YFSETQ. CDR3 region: CASSLQGNGEQFF. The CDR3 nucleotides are TGCGCCAGCAGCTTACAGGGGAATGGGGAGCAGTTCTTC.

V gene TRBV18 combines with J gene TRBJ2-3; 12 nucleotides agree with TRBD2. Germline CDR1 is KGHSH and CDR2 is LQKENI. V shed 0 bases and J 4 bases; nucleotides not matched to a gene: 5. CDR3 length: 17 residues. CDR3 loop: CASSPPTSGRMADTQYF. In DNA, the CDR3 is TGTGCCAGCTCACCACCAACTAGCGGGAGGATGGCAGATACGCAGTATTTT.

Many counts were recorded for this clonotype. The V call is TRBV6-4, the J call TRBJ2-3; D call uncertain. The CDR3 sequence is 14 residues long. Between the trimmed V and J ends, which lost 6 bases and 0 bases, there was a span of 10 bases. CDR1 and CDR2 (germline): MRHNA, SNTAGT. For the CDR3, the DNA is TGTGCCAGCAGCCCAGGAACTAGCACAGATACGCAGTATTTT. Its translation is CASSPGTSTDTQYF.

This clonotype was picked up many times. The CDR3 DNA sequence: TGTGCCACCCTGAAGGACAACTCTGGGGCCAACGTCCTGACTTTC. It codes for CATLKDNSGANVLTF. This rearrangement joins TRBV6-5 to TRBJ2-6; D is perhaps TRBD1 (5 bases). CDR1 is MNHEY, CDR2 SVGAGI, per germline. Trimming cost V 10 bases and J 0 bases, with 13 bases left between them. CDR3 size: 15 residues.

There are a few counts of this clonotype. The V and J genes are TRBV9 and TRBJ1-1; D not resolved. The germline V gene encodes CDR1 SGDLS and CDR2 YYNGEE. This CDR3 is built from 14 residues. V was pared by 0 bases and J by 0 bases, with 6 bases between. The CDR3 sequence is CASSVAGMNTEAFF. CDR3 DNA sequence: TGTGCCAGCAGCGTAGCCGGGATGAACACTGAAGCTTTCTTT.

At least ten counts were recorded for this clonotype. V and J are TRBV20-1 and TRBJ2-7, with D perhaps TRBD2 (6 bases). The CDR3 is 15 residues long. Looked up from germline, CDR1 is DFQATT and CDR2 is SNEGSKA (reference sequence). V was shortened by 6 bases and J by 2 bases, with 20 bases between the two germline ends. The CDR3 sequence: CSAARGGTRTYEQYF. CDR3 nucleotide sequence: TGCAGTGCAGCCCGGGGCGGGACCAGGACCTACGAGCAGTACTTC.